The rows below give T cell receptor beta chains drawn from one sample of a study of preoperative IRX-2 immunotherapy in early breast cancer. Only in-frame clones appear in the TCRdb table, and some are missing; sequencing was by immunoSEQ multiplex PCR. The top ten hold about 15% of the sample, which has roughly 5,500 clones, about 76% seen once. The sample consisted of tumor tissue, taken before IRX-2 immunotherapy. The receptors originated from a human donor with breast cancer. The conserved cysteine and the conserved F or W are not part of the CDR3 here. The order of the fields is V gene, J gene, CDR3 protein.

TRBV15	TRBJ2-3	ATSRTRTLTDTQY
TRBV29-1	TRBJ1-2	SGNSPPGDGYT
TRBV18	TRBJ1-1	ASSPRTGMNTEAF
TRBV6-8	TRBJ2-7	ASSEDSRGTYEQY
TRBV19	TRBJ2-1	ASSTDRESSYNEQF
TRBV6-8	TRBJ2-1	ASSDSDNNEQF
TRBV5-1	TRBJ2-7	ASRPTSGSLHEQY
TRBV7-1	TRBJ2-7	ASSPGRGRFYEQY
TRBV6-8	TRBJ2-7	ASSYSGQGYEQY
TRBV19	TRBJ2-7	ATEAGVGYEQY
TRBV10-2	TRBJ2-2	ASSEQPRTSGRIGELF
TRBV19	TRBJ2-7	ASSIGGGLGYEQY
TRBV7-4	TRBJ1-2	ASSLKDRFLRANYGYT
TRBV5-1	TRBJ1-3	ASSTGTPYSGNTIY
TRBV6-8	TRBJ1-3	ASSYRVESNSRSGNTIY
TRBV7-5	TRBJ2-1	ASSLAPGGSSYNEQF